This T cell receptor (beta chain) was captured in a study of identical twins. Study conclusions and caveats: Twins showed weaker excess sharing in their beta out-of-frame sequences. Modeled out-of-frame TCR alpha sharing in monozygotic twins fell below observed levels. Fewer insertions were carried by abundant cord blood beta clonotypes, but none was seen in memory repertoires.

The donors were all healthy and Caucasian. CDR3 size: 20 residues. Per the germline V gene, CDR1 is LNHNV and CDR2 is YYDKDF (reference sequence). With 0 bases clipped from V and 2 bases from J, the junction kept 16 bases outside the gene matches. Each CDR3 protein is one row after TCRdb ran MiXCR on the 5' RACE reads. The data contain hundreds of thousands of distinct CDR3 sequences, more than 9% of them singletons. Comments on this clonotype: Its antigen remains unknown.

These records were also assigned to another study, of yellow fever vaccine responses in identical twins.

This TCR was sampled from a woman between 18 and 30 years old in good health. J is TRBJ2-7 and V is TRBV15; the match to TRBD2 covers 10 bases. The sample was PBMCs. CDR3 sequence reads: CATSRDRPAASGSYPYEQYF. For the CDR3, the DNA is TGTGCCACCAGCAGAGACCGCCCCGCGGCTAGCGGGAGTTATCCCTACGAGCAGTACTTC.